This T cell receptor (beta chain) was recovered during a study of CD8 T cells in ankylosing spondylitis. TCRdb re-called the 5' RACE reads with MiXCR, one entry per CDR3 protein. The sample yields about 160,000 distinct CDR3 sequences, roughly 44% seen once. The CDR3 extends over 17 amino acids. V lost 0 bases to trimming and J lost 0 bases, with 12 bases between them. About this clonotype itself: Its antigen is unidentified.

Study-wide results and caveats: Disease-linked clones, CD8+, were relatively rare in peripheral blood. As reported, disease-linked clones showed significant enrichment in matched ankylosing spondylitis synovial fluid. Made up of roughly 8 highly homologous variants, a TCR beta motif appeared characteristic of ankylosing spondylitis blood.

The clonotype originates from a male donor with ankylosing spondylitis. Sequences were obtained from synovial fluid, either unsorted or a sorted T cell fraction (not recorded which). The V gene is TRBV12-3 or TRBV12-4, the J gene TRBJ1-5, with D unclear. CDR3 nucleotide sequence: TGTGCCAGCAGTTTAGCCCAGCGGCTATATAGCAATCAGCCCCAGCATTTT. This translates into CASSLAQRLYSNQPQHF.